This record covers a single T cell receptor (beta chain). This clone was detected only a few times. This clone's antigen is unknown. Base-call qualities are not available, and no considerably larger clone is one nucleotide away. The immunoSEQ Assay was used to immunosequence TCRbeta CDR3 regions from genomic DNA. Before high-throughput sequencing, genomic DNA was amplified using bias-controlled multiplex PCR. As for the original processing: To quantify the absolute abundance of each unique TCRbeta CDR3 region, the sequences were collapsed and filtered. Clonality was defined as 1 minus Pielou's evenness and was calculated using productive rearrangements only. A previously published method was used to identify clones with significantly greater frequencies in on-treatment samples than in baseline samples. This is the immuneACCESS table as TCRdb keeps it, with only in-frame sequences that have V and J called. A part of the clones is gone; compared with another copy, unresolved V genes explain less than half, and the rest is unexplained. V, J and clone size are taken as reported in that table, and D and trimming were inferred from the DNA itself. This sample has 15,000 to 20,000 clones in its table, and about 67% of those were observed once. 20% to 25% of the sample is in the top ten clones.

The entry originates in a study of sequential checkpoint blockade in melanoma (dated by TCRdb to between 2018 and 2021). Study-level background: Patients were assigned by 1:1 randomization to either first-line nivolumab followed by ipilimumab (arm A) or ipilimumab followed by nivolumab (arm B). Maintenance nivolumab came after both trial sequences.

Broad study findings and their caveats: Validation of the response-prediction model combining TCR metrics and mutation burden is needed in larger, independent patient cohorts.

In the paper's terms, the treatment or condition label means: randomized to nivolumab then ipilimumab (arm A) or the reverse (arm B). None of the patients in the trial had previously been given DNA-damaging chemotherapy. A FACS Aria II flow cytometer was used to sort live CD3+CD8+ cells that were negative for CD19 and CD56 from thawed PBMCs. The samples were obtained from melanoma patients enrolled in CheckMate 064, an open-label, randomized phase II trial testing sequential checkpoint blockade. Peripheral blood mononuclear cells were collected by leukapheresis, purified with Ficoll-Paque, and frozen in human serum with approximately 9.9% DMSO. Immediately after sorting, the purity of the sorted blood CD3+CD8+ cells was confirmed to be >95%, and DNA was then extracted. This sample comprised CD8+ T cells sorted from blood (inferred from file names), obtained from a patient given nivolumab and ipilimumab in sequence. This TCR derives from a human donor with melanoma.

The CDR3 in this case is CASSKTGLPEEQYF. The base sequence is TGTGCCAGCAGCAAGACGGGACTACCAGAAGAGCAGTACTTC. The chain is made from TRBV9 and TRBJ2-5; 7 central bases correspond to TRBD2. The cysteine opens and the phenylalanine closes a CDR3 of 14 amino acids. The sequence is cut down to CDR3 DNA, 42 bases in frame from base 1. CDR1 and CDR2, looked up from the germline V gene, are SGDLS and YYNGEE. V is cut back by 4 bases and J by 11 bases, with 14 bases in the junction unmatched.